This record concerns one T cell receptor beta chain sequence. Its cognate antigen is unknown. Only in-frame clones appear in the TCRdb table, and some are missing; sequencing was by immunoSEQ multiplex PCR. There are about 200,000 clones in the sample; over 85% occur only once, and less than 4% lies in the top ten. The sample comes from a study of T cell responses to AZD1222 COVID-19 vaccine. Notes on the study in general: Donors were mostly white British, more females; clonal diversity possibly underestimated. Increased Spike-specific TCR breadth and depth were observed after two AZD1222 doses.

The germline CDR1 and CDR2 sequences are MNHEY and SMNVEV (reference sequence). The CDR3 sequence is 12 residues long. V lost 10 bases and J 6 bases, leaving 13 bases between the germline ends. The chain employs TRBV27 and TRBJ2-1; D tentatively reads TRBD1 or TRBD2 (6 bases each). The source is an adult who received the MenACWY meningococcal vaccine as a control. The sample in question was peripheral blood, obtained 28 days after the second dose of the MenACWY control vaccine. CDR3 residues: CATQQGGNEQFF. The DNA of the CDR3 is TGTGCCACCCAACAGGGAGGCAATGAGCAGTTCTTC.